This T cell receptor (beta chain) was retrieved from a study of OX40 agonist ivuxolimab in advanced cancers. Study summary: The study gave patients intravenous ivuxolimab at 0.01 to 10 mg/kg every 2 weeks.

V was cut by 5 bases and J by 7 bases, with 17 bases left in between. The CDR3 length is 14 residues. Germline V gene data show CDR1 as SNHLY and CDR2 as FYNNEI. Assay used: immunoSEQ multiplex PCR; TCRdb lists only in-frame clones, some missing. The sample has 55,000 to 90,000 clones, approximately 86% seen once. A word on this clone: Its antigen is not known.

Study results and caveats: It was not determined which antigens were specifically recognized by the peripheral T cells that had undergone clonal expansion. Partial responders treated at 0.1-3.0 mg/kg exhibited clonal expansion among the lowest measured.

This TCR was recovered from an adult with an advanced solid tumor such as melanoma, head and neck, liver or kidney cancer. This chain links TRBV2 with TRBJ1-1; TRBD1 is a possible D gene (6 bases). The sequences come from CD4+ or CD8+ T cells sorted from blood, collected in a trial of the OX40 agonist ivuxolimab. CDR3 in amino acids: CASSPQTGINEAFF. The CDR3, as DNA: TGTGCCAGCAGTCCTCAGACAGGCATAAATGAAGCTTTCTTT.